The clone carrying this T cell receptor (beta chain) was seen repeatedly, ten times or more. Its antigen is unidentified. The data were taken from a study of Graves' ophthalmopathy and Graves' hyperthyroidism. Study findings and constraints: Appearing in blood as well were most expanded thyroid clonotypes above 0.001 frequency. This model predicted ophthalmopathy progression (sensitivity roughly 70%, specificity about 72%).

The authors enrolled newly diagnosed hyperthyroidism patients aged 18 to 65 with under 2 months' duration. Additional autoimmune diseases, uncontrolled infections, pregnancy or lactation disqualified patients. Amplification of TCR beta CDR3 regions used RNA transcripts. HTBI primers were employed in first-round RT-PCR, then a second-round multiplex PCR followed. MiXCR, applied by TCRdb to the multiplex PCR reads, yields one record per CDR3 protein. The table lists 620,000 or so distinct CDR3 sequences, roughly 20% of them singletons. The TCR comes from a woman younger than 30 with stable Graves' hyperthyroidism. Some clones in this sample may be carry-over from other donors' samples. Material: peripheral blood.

The CDR3 sequence: CSARSSTRGYTF. The CDR3 DNA reads as TGCAGTGCTAGATCCTCGACCCGTGGCTACACCTTC. The chain employs TRBV20-1 and TRBJ1-2; the D is unclear. This CDR3 spans 12 amino acids. Germline CDR1 reads DFQATT; CDR2 reads SNEGSKA (reference sequence). V lost 2 bases and J lost 7, with 11 bases in between.